In its sample, the clone carrying this T cell receptor (beta chain) was seen once. Its antigen is currently unknown. These data are taken from a study of long-term antiretroviral therapy in people with HIV. Whole-study results and caveats: Information on adherence, resistance and therapy changes was unavailable. An increase in diversity followed ART, yet levels stayed below transplant donor controls.

This was the immunoSEQ v3.0 assay at survey level. Only in-frame clones appear in the TCRdb table, and some are missing; sequencing was by immunoSEQ multiplex PCR. Of 15,000 to 20,000 clones listed, 80% are singletons. V was clipped by 2 bases and J by 6 bases, with 18 bases between them. CDR1 is MNHEY and CDR2 is SVGAGI in the germline V gene. This CDR3 spans 16 amino acids. J is TRBJ2-3 and V is TRBV6-5; D perhaps matches TRBD2 (7 bases). The origin of this receptor is a woman aged 30 to 39 with HIV. The input for sequencing was unsorted PBMCs, taken 2.9 years after starting antiretroviral therapy. The CDR3 is CASSYRPSGGRDTQYF. CDR3 sequence (DNA): TGTGCCAGCAGTTACCGGCCTTCCGGGGGGCGGGATACGCAGTATTTT.